The sequence of this TCR beta chain was determined in a study of CD8 T cells in Susac syndrome (dated by TCRdb to between 2017 and 2020). A note on the overall study: The study used repertoire sequencing to test whether antigen drove CD8+ T cell activation and differentiation in Susac syndrome.

This clonotype appeared once. The target of this receptor is not known. Per-base quality was not reported, and no clone a single base away is much larger than it. One read gives only weak evidence. Trimming takes 6 bases from V and 11 bases from J, and the germline ends sit 19 bases apart. Including the terminal cysteine and phenylalanine, the CDR3 comprises 13 residues. Only the CDR3 region is kept as DNA, spanning 39 bases read in frame from base 1. According to the germline V gene (reference sequence), CDR1 reads MNHEY and CDR2 reads SMNVEV. High-throughput TCR beta sequencing profiled peripheral blood CD8+ and CD4+ T cells from healthy donors, Susac syndrome patients and multiple sclerosis patients. The multiple sclerosis controls were treatment-naive patients whose relapsing-remitting disease, either stable or active, fulfilled the revised McDonald criteria. Bulk CD8+ and CD4+ T cells were purified by magnetic negative isolation, whereas CD8+ TEMRA cells were enriched by FACS. Blood was collected in EDTA tubes and processed within 24 hours, with PBMCs isolated through density gradient centrifugation. PBMCs intended for TCR sequencing were frozen in liquid nitrogen and were later thawed in a 37 degrees C water bath. A purity of at least 90% was achieved for sorted or isolated CD4+, CD8+ and CD8+ TEMRA cells.

Study-wide findings and limitations: The number of individuals in the TCR sequencing and HLA analysis was recognized as being relatively small.

RNA was extracted using the RNeasy kit, and roughly 0.5 to 1 microgram was reverse transcribed with random hexamers. The immunoSEQ multiplex PCR assay, which covers 54 Vbeta and 13 Jbeta segments, was used to amplify TCR beta CDR3 regions. To correct PCR amplification bias, a synthetic template baseline was used for both primer optimization and computational correction. The authors' pipeline ran thus. Reads were annotated to V, D and J genes per IMGT and analyzed with immunoSEQ Analyzer, keeping only productive sequences. Clonality was calculated as one minus the Shannon entropy normalized by log2 of the number of productive unique sequences. Public and private clones were assessed among the 100 most prevalent clones of each patient and control. Susac-specific clones were defined as absent from healthy and MS cohorts, about 1,000 published viral clones and other ImmuneACCESS disease sequences. The public sequencing data were trimmed at Q25 with fastp and processed into clonotypes with MiXCR by TCRdb, which kept only in-frame beta chains. Each CDR3 protein gets just one entry, which takes the most common genes and DNA from the rows behind it. What appears here as the V and J calls and clone size reflects TCRdb's work, not the paper's. In all, the sample holds 250,000 or so distinct CDR3 sequences, and 85% to 95% of those were seen once. 0.055% to 0.075% of the sample comes from the top ten.

Sequencing used CD4+ T cells from PBMCs. The sequence was obtained from a human donor with multiple sclerosis. The chain is encoded by TRBV27 joined to TRBJ1-1; the D gene lacks a confident call. For the CDR3, the sequence is CASRGGWGSPAFF. In nucleotide form, the sequence is TGTGCCAGCAGGGGTGGGTGGGGTTCCCCGGCTTTCTTT.